This passage covers 26 T cell receptor beta chains from one sample sequenced in a study of beta chain features in type 1 diabetes. The whole isolated RNA underwent reverse transcription, so sequencing captured expressed TCRB transcripts. The protocol was immunoSEQ multiplex PCR, while the TCRdb copy is restricted to in-frame clones and leaves out a portion. The data hold about 900,000 clones, with roughly 17% observed a single time. Sequencing was performed on naive CD4+ T cells from blood. Every receptor here comes from a woman aged 18 to 35 in good health.

This clone was detected many times. The V gene is TRBV23-1, the J gene TRBJ1-5; no reliable D call. TRBV23-1 is sorted into the ORF group, with uncertain function. This CDR3 comprises 14 residues. V shed 4 bases and J shed 5 bases, with 12 bases lying between them. Written as DNA, the CDR3 is TGCGCCAGCAGTCCGAGCGATCTGGATCAGCCCCAGCATTTT. This codes for CASSPSDLDQPQHF.

This clone was seen more than once but under ten times. This sequence joins TRBV13 and TRBJ1-1, with 9 bases lining up with TRBD1. The CDR3 loop spans 15 amino acids. Germline CDR1 is PRHDT and CDR2 is FYEKMQ (reference sequence). The V and J ends lost 5 bases and 2 bases, in that order; junction bases with no gene match: 6. For the CDR3, the DNA is TGTGCCAGCAGCCACGGGGACAGGGAAAACACTGAAGCTTTCTTT. Its translation is CASSHGDRENTEAFF.

The gene calls are TRBV6-5 and TRBJ2-7; 8 bases are a match to TRBD2. Germline CDR1 MNHEY, CDR2 SVGAGI. The CDR3 has 14 amino acids. J was trimmed by 3 bases and V by 7 bases; bases with no gene match: 8. The CDR3 bases are TGTGCCAGCAAGAGACAGGCGGGAGGCTACGAGCAGTACTTC. Amino acid sequence: CASKRQAGGYEQYF.

This clone was seen a handful of times. The rearrangement uses TRBV14 and TRBJ1-2; D not certain. The germline V gene encodes CDR1 SGHDN and CDR2 FVKESK. The CDR3 is 13 residues long. Trimming left V 4 bases short and J 2 bases short, with 8 bases between. The CDR3 sequence: CASSPHSNYGYTF. The CDR3 DNA sequence: TGTGCCAGCAGCCCCCATTCCAACTATGGCTACACCTTC.

This clone was seen only a few times. This chain connects TRBV9 to TRBJ2-7; 8 bases map to TRBD2. The CDR3 contains 14 residues. The germline gives CDR1 SGDLS, CDR2 YYNGEE. Trimming removed 4 bases from V and 2 bases from J; junction bases left unmatched: 5. The CDR3 nucleotides are TGTGCCAGCAGCTCGAGCGGGAGTCCCTACGAGCAGTACTTC. Translation: CASSSSGSPYEQYF.

The rearrangement joins TRBV10-3 to TRBJ1-1; possible D gene TRBD1, 6 bases. V was pared by 3 bases and J by 5 bases, with 10 bases between. This CDR3 is 13 amino acids long. The V gene's germline CDR1 is ENHRY and CDR2 SYGVKD. CDR3 sequence (DNA): TGTGCCATCAGTGATACAGGGTGGACTGAAGCTTTCTTT. Residues: CAISDTGWTEAFF.

This clone was observed a few times. This chain uses TRBV7-2 with TRBJ2-7; 10 positions match TRBD2. Germline CDR1 reads SGHTA; CDR2 reads FQGNSA. The CDR3 sequence is 17 residues long. The V segment lost 3 bases and the J segment 0 bases; nucleotides outside the gene matches: 8. CDR3 nucleotides: TGTGCCAGCAGCTTGGCCGCTTCTAGCGGGAGCTCCTACGAGCAGTACTTC. The encoded protein is CASSLAASSGSSYEQYF.

This clone was counted between two and nine times. The junction does not match germline at one end; this may be a read error. J is TRBJ2-1 and V is TRBV28; D may correspond to TRBD1 or TRBD2 (5 bases each). The CDR3 spans 11 residues. Germline values: CDR1 MDHEN, CDR2 SYDVKM. The CDR3 DNA sequence: TGTGCCAGCAGTTTATGGGGGACCACACTCTTC. Its protein product is CASSLWGTTLF.

Concerning this clone: The junction does not match germline at one end; this may be a read error. The chain joins TRBV6-1 to TRBJ2-5; D remains unclear. Germline values: CDR1 MNHNS, CDR2 SASEGT. This CDR3 has 12 amino acids. Here the CDR3 DNA reads TGTGCCAGCAGCGAAGCCTGGGAGACCCAGTACTTC. The encoded protein is CASSEAWETQYF.

The chain joins TRBV19 to TRBJ2-2, with D unresolved. Per the germline V gene, CDR1 is LNHDA and CDR2 is SQIVND (reference sequence). CDR3 length: 13 residues. The V gene lost 3 bases and the J gene lost 5 bases, with 7 bases spanning the gap. CDR3 bases: TGTGCCAGTAGTATGCCCCAAACCGGGGAGCTGTTTTTT. Protein sequence: CASSMPQTGELFF.

The chain couples TRBV7-9 to TRBJ1-1, with unresolved D. The germline V and J ends were trimmed by 3 bases and 4 bases, with 9 bases remaining between them. The CDR3 is 13 residues long. CDR1 is SEHNR, CDR2 FQNEAQ, per germline (reference sequence). CDR3 DNA sequence: TGTGCCAGCAGCTTCCAGGAGGGCACTGAAGCTTTCTTT. This sequence encodes CASSFQEGTEAFF.

The chain combines TRBV28 with TRBJ2-1; TRBD1 or TRBD2 may be the D gene (6 bases each). This CDR3 comprises 17 residues. Germline values: CDR1 MDHEN, CDR2 SYDVKM. V was shortened by 6 bases and J by 5 bases, with 23 bases between the two germline ends. The CDR3 coding sequence is TGTGCCAGCAGCCCGAGTCTTCAGGGGAGGATCCACAATGAGCAGTTCTTC. It yields the protein CASSPSLQGRIHNEQFF.

This clone has more than one count but fewer than ten. The chain employs TRBV23-1 and TRBJ2-1; TRBD1 aligns across 10 bases. TRBV23-1 is an open reading frame whose function is uncertain. This CDR3 is 13 amino acids long. Unmatched junction bases numbered 6, after V lost 9 bases and J lost 7 bases. Here the CDR3 reads CASRQGAENEQFF. The CDR3 nucleotides read TGCGCCAGTCGACAGGGGGCTGAGAATGAGCAGTTCTTC.

This clone was recorded a few times. The chain uses TRBV18 and TRBJ2-7, with D perhaps given as TRBD1 or TRBD2 (5 bases each). Trimming removed 0 bases from V and 6 bases from J, with 18 bases in between. CDR3 length: 16 residues. The V gene's germline CDR1 is KGHSH and CDR2 LQKENI. The CDR3 nucleotides read TGTGCCAGCTCACCACCGGGACCCCCGTCGAGGCTCGAGCAGTACTTC. Protein product: CASSPPGPPSRLEQYF.

This rearrangement joins TRBV7-2 to TRBJ2-7, with D maybe TRBD1 (6 bases). The CDR3 is 12 amino acids. Looked up from germline, CDR1 is SGHTA and CDR2 is FQGNSA. The V and J ends lost 5 bases and 6 bases respectively, with 11 bases between them. The CDR3 protein is CASSTQGLEQYF. The CDR3 DNA sequence: TGTGCCAGCAGCACCCAGGGGCTCGAGCAGTACTTC. Supplemented by reference TRBV7-2 and TRBJ2-7, the full variable domain reads GAGVSQSPSNKVTEKGKDVELRCDPISGHTALYWYRQSLGQGLEFLIYFQGNSAPDKSGLPSDRFSAERTGGSVSTLTIQRTQQEDSAVYLCASSTQGLEQYFGPGTRLTVT.

This clone was counted between two and nine times. The chain uses TRBV11-2 and TRBJ1-1; 7 nucleotides match TRBD1. V gave up 10 bases and J gave up 2 bases; unmatched junction bases: 7. This CDR3 is 13 amino acids long. CDR1 and CDR2 (germline): SGHAT, FQNNGV. CDR3 in amino acids: CATSRDRNTEAFF. In nucleotides, the CDR3 is TGTGCCACCTCCAGGGACAGAAACACTGAAGCTTTCTTT.

This sequence joins TRBV7-8 and TRBJ1-5; possibly TRBD1 for D (6 bases). This CDR3 has 17 residues. The germline V and J ends were trimmed by 1 base and 2 bases, with 15 bases remaining between them. CDR1 SGHVS and CDR2 FQNEAQ come from the germline V gene. The CDR3 DNA reads TGTGCCAGCAGCTTAGTGGCGGGCGGGGGCGGCAATCAGCCCCAGCATTTT. This codes for CASSLVAGGGGNQPQHF. Using reference TRBV7-8 and TRBJ1-5 for the parts outside the CDR3, the full variable domain is GAGVSQSPRYKVAKRGQDVALRCDPISGHVSLFWYQQALGQGPEFLTYFQNEAQLDKSGLPSDRFFAERPEGSVSTLKIQRTQQEDSAVYLCASSLVAGGGGNQPQHFGDGTRLSIL.

The chain carries TRBV28 and TRBJ1-1, with TRBD1 matching 7 bases. V shed 4 bases, J shed 0 bases, and the junction held 5 bases outside the gene matches. CDR1 and CDR2 from the germline V gene are MDHEN and SYDVKM. The CDR3 runs to 15 residues. This chain's CDR3 is CASSSRQGLNTEAFF. DNA of the CDR3: TGTGCCAGCAGTTCAAGACAGGGACTGAACACTGAAGCTTTCTTT.

CDR3 bases: TGTGCCAGCTCCCGCGGGCTTAGCTCCTACGAGCAGTACTTC. Its protein product is CASSRGLSSYEQYF. This chain joins TRBV18 and TRBJ2-7; weak D call: TRBD2 (5 bases). The V end was cut by 6 bases, the J end by 0 bases, with 12 bases between. Germline CDR1 KGHSH, CDR2 LQKENI. The CDR3 has 14 residues.

Turning to this clone: Other DNA sequences in this specimen translate into the identical CDR3. This rearrangement joins TRBV29-1 to TRBJ1-1, with D possibly matching TRBD1 (5 bases). Trimming left V 1 base short and J 0 bases short, with 6 bases between. This CDR3 region has 13 residues. Looked up from germline, CDR1 is SQVTM and CDR2 is ANQGSEA. The chain's CDR3 is CSVEGQMNTEAFF. CDR3 coding DNA: TGCAGCGTTGAAGGACAGATGAACACTGAAGCTTTCTTT.

This clone was observed a handful of times. V is TRBV28 and J is TRBJ1-1, with 10 bases that match TRBD1. The V gene's germline CDR1 is MDHEN and CDR2 SYDVKM. V dropped 4 bases and J dropped 6; count of bases not matched to a gene: 2. The CDR3 has 13 residues. The CDR3 DNA reads as TGTGCCAGCAGTTCGGGACAGGGGCCTGAAGCTTTCTTT. Translated: CASSSGQGPEAFF.

This clone was detected only once. V is TRBV5-4 and J is TRBJ2-3, with D unclear. V was pared by 4 bases and J by 0 bases, with 12 bases between. This CDR3 is built from 15 residues. Germline CDR1 is SGHNT and CDR2 is YYREEE (reference sequence). The chain's CDR3 is CASSLNPGSTDTQYF. The CDR3 nucleotides read TGTGCCAGCAGCCTAAATCCCGGGAGCACAGATACGCAGTATTTT.

This clone was counted between two and nine times. The genes are TRBV2 and TRBJ2-3; D not certain. Germline CDR1 SNHLY, CDR2 FYNNEI. The V end lost 4 bases, the J end lost 5 bases, and 7 bases lay between the germline ends. The CDR3 is 12 residues long. The CDR3 loop is CASSALIDTQYF. CDR3 DNA sequence: TGTGCCAGCAGTGCACTCATAGATACGCAGTATTTT. Using reference TRBV2 and TRBJ2-3 for the parts outside the CDR3, the full variable domain is EPEVTQTPSHQVTQMGQEVILRCVPISNHLYFYWYRQILGQKVEFLVSFYNNEISEKSEIFDDQFSVERPDGSNFTLKIRSTKLEDSAMYFCASSALIDTQYFGPGTRLTVL.

This clone was found a few times. This sequence joins TRBV6-5 and TRBJ2-5, with 10 bases that match TRBD1. Germline V gives CDR1 MNHEY, CDR2 SVGAGI. V lost 7 bases to trimming and J lost 5 bases; unmatched junction nucleotides: 7. The CDR3 contains 14 residues. The CDR3 nucleotides read TGTGCCAGCACAAGACAGGGGGCATGGGAGACCCAGTACTTC. It translates to CASTRQGAWETQYF.

The chain combines TRBV9 with TRBJ2-7; possible D gene TRBD1, 6 bases. The CDR3 extends over 15 amino acids. CDR1 is SGDLS, CDR2 YYNGEE, per germline. Trimming removed 4 bases at V and 1 base at J, with 15 bases between. The CDR3 DNA reads TGTGCCAGCAGCCCGAGGGGGTGGGGATCCTACGAGCAGTACTTC. Its protein is CASSPRGWGSYEQYF.

This clone has just a few counts. The V call is TRBV6-1, the J call TRBJ2-7, with D tentatively TRBD2 (6 bases). Germline V gives CDR1 MNHNS, CDR2 SASEGT. V lost 2 bases and J 4 bases, leaving 6 bases between the germline ends. The CDR3 consists of 12 residues. CDR3 bases: TGTGCCAGCAGTGAACGGGGGTACGAGCAGTACTTC. Amino acids: CASSERGYEQYF.